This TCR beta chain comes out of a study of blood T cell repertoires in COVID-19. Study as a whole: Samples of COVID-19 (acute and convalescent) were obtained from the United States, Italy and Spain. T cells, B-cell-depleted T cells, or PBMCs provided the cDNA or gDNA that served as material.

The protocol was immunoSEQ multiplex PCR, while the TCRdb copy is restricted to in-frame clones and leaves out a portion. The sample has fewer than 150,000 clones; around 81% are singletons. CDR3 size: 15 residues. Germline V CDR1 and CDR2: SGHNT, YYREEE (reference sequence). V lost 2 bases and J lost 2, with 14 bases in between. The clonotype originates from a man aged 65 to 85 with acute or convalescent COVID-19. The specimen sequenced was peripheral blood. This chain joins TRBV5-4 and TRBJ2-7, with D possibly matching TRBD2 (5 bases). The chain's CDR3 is CASSLPAGQTYEQYF. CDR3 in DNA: TGTGCCAGCAGCTTACCCGCGGGCCAAACCTACGAGCAGTACTTC.